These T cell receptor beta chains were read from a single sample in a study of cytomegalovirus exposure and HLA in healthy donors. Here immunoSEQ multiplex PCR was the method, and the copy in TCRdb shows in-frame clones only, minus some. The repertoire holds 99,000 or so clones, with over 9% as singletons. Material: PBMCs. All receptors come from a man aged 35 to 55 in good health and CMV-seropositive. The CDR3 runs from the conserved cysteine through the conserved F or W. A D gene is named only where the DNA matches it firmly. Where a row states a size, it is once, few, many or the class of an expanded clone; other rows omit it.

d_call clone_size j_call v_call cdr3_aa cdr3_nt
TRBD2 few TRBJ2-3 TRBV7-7 CASSRGLGSADTQYF TGTGCTAGCAGCCGAGGACTAGGTTCGGCAGATACGCAGTATTTT
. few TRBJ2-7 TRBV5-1 CASSPYGGSYEQYF TGCGCCAGCAGCCCGTACGGGGGTTCGTACGAGCAGTACTTC
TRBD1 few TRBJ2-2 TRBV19 CASSIGTGPNGELFF TGTGCCAGTAGTATTGGGACAGGACCAAACGGGGAGCTGTTTTTT
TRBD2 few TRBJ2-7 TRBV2 CASTRLAGVMGYEQYF TGTGCCAGCACCAGACTAGCGGGAGTGATGGGCTACGAGCAGTACTTC
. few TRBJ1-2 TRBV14 CASSQFGPGFNYGYTF TGTGCCAGCAGCCAATTCGGGCCGGGATTTAACTATGGCTACACCTTC
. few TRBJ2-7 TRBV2 CASSGAVRSVVHEQYF TGTGCCAGCAGTGGGGCTGTCCGATCTGTCGTCCACGAGCAGTACTTC
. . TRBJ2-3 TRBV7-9 CASSAQDAQYF TGTGCCAGCAGCGCCCAGGATGCGCAGTATTTT
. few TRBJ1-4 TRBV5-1 CASSSGWKLFF TGCGCCAGCAGCTCAGGGTGGAAACTGTTTTTT
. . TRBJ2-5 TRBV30 CAFTSGSGETQYF TGTGCCTTTACTTCGGGTAGCGGAGAGACCCAGTACTTC
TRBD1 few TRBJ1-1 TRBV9 CASSVGRGTGGTDTEAFF TGTGCCAGCAGCGTAGGGAGGGGGACAGGGGGCACGGACACTGAAGCTTTCTTT
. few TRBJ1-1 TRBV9 CASSPRGMDTEAFF TGTGCCAGCAGCCCTCGGGGGATGGACACTGAAGCTTTCTTT
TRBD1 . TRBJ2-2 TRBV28 CASTLRGPNTGELFF TGTGCCAGCACCCTCAGGGGGCCGAACACCGGGGAGCTGTTTTTT
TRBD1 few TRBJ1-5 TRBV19 CASSITGENQPQHF TGTGCCAGTAGTATTACAGGGGAGAATCAGCCCCAGCATTTT
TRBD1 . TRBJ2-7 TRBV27 CASKGQGVNEQYF TGTGCCAGCAAAGGACAGGGAGTGAACGAGCAGTACTTC
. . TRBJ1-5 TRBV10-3 CAISESTGRTVGKPQHF TGTGCCATCAGTGAGTCGACAGGCCGAACGGTGGGGAAGCCCCAGCATTTT
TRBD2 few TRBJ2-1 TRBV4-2 CASSQEASGSSAYNEQFF TGTGCCAGCAGCCAAGAGGCTAGCGGGAGCAGTGCCTACAATGAGCAGTTCTTC
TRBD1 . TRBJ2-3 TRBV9 CASSAYGQASTDTQYF TGTGCCAGCAGCGCCTACGGACAGGCTAGCACAGATACGCAGTATTTT
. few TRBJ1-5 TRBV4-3 CASSQGMNQPQHF TGCGCCAGCAGCCAAGGTATGAATCAGCCCCAGCATTTT
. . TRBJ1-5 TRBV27 CASSSMEDSNQPQHF TGTGCCAGCAGTTCCATGGAGGACAGCAATCAGCCCCAGCATTTT
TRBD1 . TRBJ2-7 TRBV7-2 CASSSGTGSRYEQYF TGTGCCAGCAGCTCCGGGACAGGGTCACGTTACGAGCAGTACTTC
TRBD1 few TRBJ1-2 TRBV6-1 CASSEATGTVYGYTF TGTGCCAGCAGTGAGGCGACCGGGACAGTCTATGGCTACACCTTC
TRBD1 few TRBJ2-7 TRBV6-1 CASSEDRVGSYEQYF TGTGCCAGCAGTGAGGACAGGGTCGGAAGCTACGAGCAGTACTTC
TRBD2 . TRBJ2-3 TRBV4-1 CASSQVPHPAGAADTQYF TGCGCCAGCAGCCAAGTCCCTCACCCAGCGGGAGCCGCAGATACGCAGTATTTT
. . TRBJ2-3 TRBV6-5 CASNPERSTDTQYF TGTGCCAGCAATCCAGAAAGAAGCACAGATACGCAGTATTTT
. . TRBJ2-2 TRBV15 CATSRAPGELFF TGTGCCACCAGCAGAGCTCCCGGGGAGCTGTTTTTT
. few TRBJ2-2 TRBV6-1 CATLGQTNTGELFF TGTGCCACATTGGGGCAGACGAACACCGGGGAGCTGTTTTTT
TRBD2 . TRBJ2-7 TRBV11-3 CASSRTSGSYNEQYF TGTGCCAGCAGCCGGACTAGCGGGAGCTACAACGAGCAGTACTTC
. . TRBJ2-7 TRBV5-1 CASSLEAVVEQYF TGCGCCAGCAGCTTGGAAGCGGTTGTAGAGCAGTACTTC
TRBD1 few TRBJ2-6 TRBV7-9 CASSLFAGGTGANVLTF TGTGCCAGCAGCTTATTCGCAGGGGGCACTGGGGCCAACGTCCTGACTTTC
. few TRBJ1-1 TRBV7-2 CASRSGLNTEAFF TGTGCCAGCAGATCAGGACTTAACACTGAAGCTTTCTTT
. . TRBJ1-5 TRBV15 CATSRDVQGNQPQHF TGTGCCACCAGCAGAGATGTACAGGGCAATCAGCCCCAGCATTTT
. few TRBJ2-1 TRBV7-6 CASSTSPGEAYNEQFF TGTGCCAGCAGCACCTCCCCCGGGGAAGCGTACAATGAGCAGTTCTTC
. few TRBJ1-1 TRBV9 CASSDPLRGSSTEAFF TGTGCCAGCAGTGACCCACTCAGGGGTTCGAGCACTGAAGCTTTCTTT
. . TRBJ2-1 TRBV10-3 CATSRESSYNEQFF TGTGCCACCAGCCGGGAGTCCTCCTACAATGAGCAGTTCTTC
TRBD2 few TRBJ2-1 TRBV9 CASSVSSGSVGHEQFF TGTGCCAGCAGCGTAAGTAGCGGGAGCGTTGGGCATGAGCAGTTCTTC
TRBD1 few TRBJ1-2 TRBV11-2 CASSPLGRSTGNYGYTF TGTGCCAGCAGTCCACTCGGCCGGTCGACAGGGAACTATGGCTACACCTTC
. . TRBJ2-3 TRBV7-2 CASSPGGAGITDTQYF TGTGCCAGCAGCCCCGGAGGGGCGGGAATCACAGATACGCAGTATTTT
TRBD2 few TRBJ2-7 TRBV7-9 CASSLQSRELTHEQYF TGTGCCAGCAGCTTACAATCGCGGGAGCTTACCCACGAGCAGTACTTC
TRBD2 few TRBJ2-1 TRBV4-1 CASSPRGYPGGPFF TGCGCCAGCAGCCCCAGAGGGTACCCGGGAGGGCCGTTCTTC
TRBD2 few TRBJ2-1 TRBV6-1 CASSEHGGRAYNEQFF TGTGCCAGCAGTGAACATGGCGGGAGGGCCTACAATGAGCAGTTCTTC
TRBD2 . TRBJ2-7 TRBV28 CASTERESGEQYF TGTGCCAGCACTGAGCGGGAGTCCGGCGAGCAGTACTTC
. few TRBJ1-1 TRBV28 CASSQGLTEAFF TGTGCCAGCAGTCAGGGACTGACTGAAGCTTTCTTT
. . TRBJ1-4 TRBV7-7 CASSHTRGPLEKLLF TGTGCTAGCAGCCATACCAGGGGTCCTTTGGAAAAACTGCTTTTT
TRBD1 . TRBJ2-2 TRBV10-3 CAIGQGNTGELFF TGTGCCATCGGACAGGGTAACACCGGGGAGCTGTTTTTT
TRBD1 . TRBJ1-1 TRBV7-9 CASSLDRGVTEAFF TGTGCCAGCAGCTTGGACAGGGGAGTCACTGAAGCTTTCTTT
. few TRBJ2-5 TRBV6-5 CASSRDFAGETQYF TGTGCCAGCAGTAGGGACTTTGCGGGAGAGACCCAGTACTTC
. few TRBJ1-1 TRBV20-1 CSAFRVTEAFF TGCAGTGCTTTCAGGGTCACTGAAGCTTTCTTT
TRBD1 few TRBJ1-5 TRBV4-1 CASSQLRQGPQHF TGCGCCAGCAGCCAACTTCGACAGGGGCCCCAGCATTTT
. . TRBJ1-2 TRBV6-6 CASSHREGYGYTF TGTGCCAGCAGTCACAGGGAGGGCTATGGCTACACCTTC
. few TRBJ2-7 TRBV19 CASSIAGSSSYEQYF TGTGCCAGTAGTATAGCGGGGTCGTCCTCCTACGAGCAGTACTTC
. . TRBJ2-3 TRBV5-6 CASSLARDNLF TGTGCCAGCAGCTTGGCAAGGGACAACCTTTTT
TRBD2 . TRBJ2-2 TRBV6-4 CASSEGLAGPSNTGELFF TGTGCCAGCAGTGAGGGACTAGCGGGGCCGTCGAACACCGGGGAGCTGTTTTTT
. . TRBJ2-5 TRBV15 CATSREPTSVKTQYF TGTGCCACCAGCAGGGAACCTACCAGCGTGAAGACCCAGTACTTC
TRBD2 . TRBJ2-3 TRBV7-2 CASTQGGLAGGTDTQYF TGTGCCAGCACCCAGGGGGGGCTAGCGGGAGGTACAGATACGCAGTATTTT
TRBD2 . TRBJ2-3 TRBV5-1 CASSVGLAGGTDTQYF TGCGCCAGCAGCGTTGGACTAGCGGGAGGCACAGATACGCAGTATTTT
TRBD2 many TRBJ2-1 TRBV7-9 CASSGPRDRGLAGDNEQFF TGTGCCAGCAGCGGACCCCGGGACAGGGGACTAGCGGGAGACAATGAGCAGTTCTTC
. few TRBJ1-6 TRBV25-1 CASSRGRDNSPLHF TGTGCCAGCAGTAGGGGCAGGGATAATTCACCCCTCCACTTT